The 30 T cell receptor beta chains reported below all come from one sample, sequenced in a study of T cell changes during pregnancy in multiple sclerosis. The repertoire was sequenced with immunoSEQ multiplex PCR; TCRdb's copy has only in-frame clones and lacks some. Here the sample spans approximately 59,000 clones, about 90% being singletons. The specimen comprised peripheral blood, sampled in the third trimester of pregnancy. The receptors stem from a female donor in good health, enrolled as a control in a pregnancy study.

The V call is TRBV14, the J call TRBJ2-7; tentatively, D is TRBD1 (5 bases). The CDR3 consists of 13 residues. In germline, CDR1 is SGHDN, CDR2 FVKESK. V was trimmed by 9 bases and J by 1 base, leaving 13 bases between them. The CDR3 coding sequence is TGTGCCAGGGACAAGAACCCATCCTACGAGCAGTACTTC. This encodes CARDKNPSYEQYF.

This chain connects TRBV15 to TRBJ1-2; weak D call: TRBD1 (6 bases). The CDR3 sequence is 15 residues long. Germline V gene data show CDR1 as LNHNV and CDR2 as YYDKDF (reference sequence). V lost 1 base and J 8 bases, leaving 17 bases between the germline ends. CDR3 residues: CATSRGGQGSVGYTF. In DNA, the CDR3 is TGTGCCACCAGCAGAGGGGGGCAGGGCTCCGTCGGCTACACCTTC. The variable domain in full, with the rest retrieved from reference TRBV15 and TRBJ1-2, is DAMVIQNPRYQVTQFGKPVTLSCSQTLNHNVMYWYQQKSSQAPKLLFHYYDKDFNNEADTPDNFQSRRPNTSFCFLDIRSPGLGDTAMYLCATSRGGQGSVGYTFGSGTRLTVV.

The CDR3 protein is CASSQSYLPQGAGYNEQFF. CDR3 DNA sequence: TGCGCCAGCAGCCAGTCCTACCTACCACAGGGGGCGGGATACAATGAGCAGTTCTTC. V gene TRBV4-3 combines with J gene TRBJ2-1; TRBD1 matches at 9 bases. CDR3 length: 19 amino acids. V lost 3 bases to trimming and J lost 4 bases; unmatched junction nucleotides: 16. The germline CDR1 and CDR2 sequences are LGHNA and YSLEER.

The chain recombines TRBV30 with TRBJ1-2; D may be TRBD1 (6 bases). With 3 bases removed from V and 1 base from J, the gap between germline ends came to 6 bases. From germline, CDR1 is GTSNPN and CDR2 SVGIG (reference sequence). This CDR3 comprises 12 residues. In nucleotides, the CDR3 is TGTGCCTGGAGGGACAGTAACTATGGCTACACCTTC. As protein: CAWRDSNYGYTF. Drawing the rest from reference TRBV30 and TRBJ1-2, the complete variable domain is SQTIHQWPATLVQPVGSPLSLECTVEGTSNPNLYWYRQAAGRGLQLLFYSVGIGQISSEVPQNLSASRPQDRQFILSSKKLLLSDSGFYLCAWRDSNYGYTFGSGTRLTVV.

The chain joins TRBV12-5 to TRBJ1-5, with D unclear. The germline CDR1 and CDR2 sequences are LGHNT and FRNRAP. The CDR3 runs to 14 residues. V lost 2 bases and J lost 7, with 12 bases in between. In nucleotides, the CDR3 is TGTGCTAGTGGTTTGCGGAGGGAGAGGCAGCCCCAGCATTTT. It codes for CASGLRRERQPQHF.

This sequence joins TRBV6-4 and TRBJ1-1; 7 nucleotides agree with TRBD1. V was pared by 8 bases and J by 3 bases, with 9 bases of the junction left unmatched. This CDR3 comprises 14 residues. The V gene's germline CDR1 is MRHNA and CDR2 SNTAGT. The CDR3 nucleotides read TGTGCCAGCCGCAAGGACAGGTTGGACACTGAAGCTTTCTTT. Its translation is CASRKDRLDTEAFF.

The gene calls are TRBV29-1 and TRBJ2-1; 16 bases map to TRBD2. The CDR3 runs 15 residues. Germline V lookup: CDR1 SQVTM, CDR2 ANQGSEA. V lost 6 bases to trimming and J lost 8 bases; unmatched junction nucleotides: 7. The CDR3 sequence: CSVMGLAGGRDEQFF. Here the CDR3 DNA reads TGCAGCGTGATGGGACTAGCGGGGGGGAGGGATGAGCAGTTCTTC.

This sequence joins TRBV2 and TRBJ2-2; D might be TRBD1 (5 bases). The germline CDR1 and CDR2 sequences are SNHLY and FYNNEI. This CDR3 is 13 amino acids long. V was trimmed by 4 bases and J by 7 bases, leaving 10 bases between them. In nucleotides, the CDR3 is TGTGCCAGCAGTGTAGGGGTGGGCGGGGAGCTGTTTTTT. Its protein is CASSVGVGGELFF.

The rearrangement uses TRBV2 and TRBJ1-2; 7 bases line up with TRBD1. This CDR3 spans 14 amino acids. J was trimmed by 4 bases and V by 5 bases; bases with no gene match: 7. CDR1 is SNHLY and CDR2 is FYNNEI in the germline V gene. CDR3 bases: TGTGCCAGCAGTCGAGACAGGGTGTTCTATGGCTACACCTTC. Protein sequence: CASSRDRVFYGYTF. Combining the CDR3 with reference TRBV2 and TRBJ1-2 gives the whole variable domain EPEVTQTPSHQVTQMGQEVILRCVPISNHLYFYWYRQILGQKVEFLVSFYNNEISEKSEIFDDQFSVERPDGSNFTLKIRSTKLEDSAMYFCASSRDRVFYGYTFGSGTRLTVV.

The chain couples TRBV20-1 to TRBJ2-7; 7 bases match TRBD1. This CDR3 has 11 amino acids. V was clipped by 5 bases and J by 3 bases; unmatched bases: 1. Per the germline V gene, CDR1 is DFQATT and CDR2 is SNEGSKA (reference sequence). The CDR3 nucleotides are TGCAGTGCTGGGACAGTCTACGAGCAGTACTTC. This codes for CSAGTVYEQYF.

V usage is TRBV4-2 and J usage is TRBJ1-6, with unresolved D. Trimming left V 1 base short and J 10 bases short, with 23 bases between. Germline lookup yields CDR1 LGHNA and CDR2 YNFKEQ. The CDR3 is 18 residues long. For the CDR3, the DNA is TGTGCCAGCAGCCAAGTATTACCGGGTGTGAGTTATGGATCACCCCTCCACTTT. Residues: CASSQVLPGVSYGSPLHF.

The chain has TRBV5-1 and TRBJ2-5; tentative D call: TRBD1 (6 bases). Germline values: CDR1 SGHRS, CDR2 YFSETQ. The length of the CDR3 is 14 residues. V was cut by 4 bases and J by 0 bases, with 10 bases left in between. The CDR3 DNA reads TGCGCCAGCAGCCCTGCAGGGGACCAAGAGACCCAGTACTTC. Protein product: CASSPAGDQETQYF.

The chain is built from TRBV28 and TRBJ2-5, with a weak D call TRBD2 (6 bases). This CDR3 has 15 residues. V gave up 6 bases and J gave up 0 bases, with 14 bases separating them. Germline CDR1 reads MDHEN; CDR2 reads SYDVKM. CDR3 in DNA: TGTGCCAGCAGCACGTCCGGGACTCACCAAGAGACCCAGTACTTC. Amino acids: CASSTSGTHQETQYF.

This clone was seen only once. The rearrangement joins TRBV13 to TRBJ2-7, with D perhaps matching TRBD2 (6 bases). V lost 4 bases and J 6 bases, leaving 13 bases between the germline ends. In germline, CDR1 is PRHDT, CDR2 FYEKMQ (reference sequence). The CDR3 loop spans 13 amino acids. The CDR3 region has the DNA TGTGCCAGCAGCTCCCGACTAGGGGTCGAGCAGTACTTC. Translated, it gives CASSSRLGVEQYF.

The chain carries TRBV4-3 and TRBJ1-4; TRBD1 agrees at 9 bases. CDR3 size: 16 residues. Germline-derived CDR1 and CDR2 are LGHNA and YSLEER. The junction had 11 bases not matched to a gene; V was cut back by 4 bases and J by 8 bases. In DNA form, the CDR3 reads TGCGCCAGCAGCCTTCAGCGCGGGACAGGGCAGGAAAAACTGTTTTTT. Encoded protein: CASSLQRGTGQEKLFF.

V is TRBV15 and J is TRBJ1-1, with a possible D match to TRBD1 (6 bases). The ends were cut back, 3 bases at V and 5 bases at J, with 16 bases in the middle. In germline, CDR1 is LNHNV, CDR2 YYDKDF (reference sequence). The CDR3 contains 15 residues. The CDR3: CATSRDSLGSTEAFF. The CDR3, as DNA: TGTGCCACCAGCAGGGACAGCCTGGGGTCTACTGAAGCTTTCTTT.

This chain connects TRBV27 to TRBJ1-2; D call uncertain. CDR3 length equals 13 residues. Trimming stripped 6 bases from V and 5 bases from J, with 13 bases between. Germline CDR1 reads MNHEY; CDR2 reads SMNVEV (reference sequence). The CDR3 loop is CASRPAGGYGYTF. The DNA of the CDR3 is TGTGCCAGCAGGCCGGCGGGAGGGTATGGCTACACCTTC.

CDR3 in DNA: TGTGCCAGTAGTATGGGGGGGGCGCGGAGAGATACGCAGTATTTT. Translating it yields CASSMGGARRDTQYF. V gene TRBV19 combines with J gene TRBJ2-3; maybe TRBD2 (7 bases). The V end lost 3 bases, the J end lost 5 bases, and 15 bases lay between the germline ends. This CDR3 is built from 15 residues. The germline V gene encodes CDR1 LNHDA and CDR2 SQIVND (reference sequence).

The chain recombines TRBV7-2 with TRBJ2-1; TRBD2 agrees at 8 bases. Trimming cost V 5 bases and J 3 bases; bases outside gene matches: 6. Germline V gives CDR1 SGHTA, CDR2 FQGNSA. This CDR3 comprises 15 residues. CDR3 sequence reads: CASSPGGIGYNEQFF. DNA of the CDR3: TGTGCCAGCAGCCCGGGGGGGATCGGCTACAATGAGCAGTTCTTC.

This chain links TRBV6-5 with TRBJ1-1; TRBD1 matches at 8 bases. Trimming cost V 6 bases and J 10 bases; bases outside gene matches: 7. The germline V gene has CDR1 MNHEY and CDR2 SVGAGI. The CDR3 totals 12 residues. CDR3 protein: CASSLRTGRAFF. The CDR3 DNA sequence: TGTGCCAGCAGCCTCCGGACAGGGCGAGCTTTCTTT.

The chain combines TRBV11-3 with TRBJ2-3; a weak D match, TRBD1 (6 bases). The CDR3 runs 15 residues. From germline, CDR1 is SGHNT and CDR2 YENEEA. V lost 5 bases to trimming and J lost 2 bases, with 14 bases between them. The CDR3 reads CASSPGHISTDTQYF. CDR3 bases: TGTGCCAGCAGCCCGGGACACATCTCCACAGATACGCAGTATTTT. Supplemented by reference TRBV11-3 and TRBJ2-3, the full variable domain reads EAGVVQSPRYKIIEKKQPVAFWCNPISGHNTLYWYLQNLGQGPELLIRYENEEAVDDSQLPKDRFSAERLKGVDSTLKIQPAELGDSAVYLCASSPGHISTDTQYFGPGTRLTVL.

The rearrangement links TRBV28 to TRBJ2-1; 7 bases agree with TRBD1. Trimming at V came to 3 bases and at J to 0 bases, leaving 14 bases not matched to a gene. The CDR3 extends over 19 amino acids. Germline CDR1 and CDR2: MDHEN and SYDVKM. Here the CDR3 DNA reads TGTGCCAGCAGTTTCTACAGGGGTTACCGCACTAGCTCCTACAATGAGCAGTTCTTC. Its translation is CASSFYRGYRTSSYNEQFF.

The rearrangement uses TRBV29-1 and TRBJ1-5; maybe TRBD1 (5 bases). CDR1 is SQVTM, CDR2 ANQGSEA, per germline. Trimming left V 3 bases short and J 5 bases short, with 8 bases between. CDR3 length: 12 amino acids. As DNA, the CDR3 is TGCAGCGTTGAGACAGATGATCAGCCCCAGCATTTT. Its translation is CSVETDDQPQHF.

The chain employs TRBV4-3 and TRBJ1-2, with a tentative D call TRBD1 (6 bases). Germline CDR1 is LGHNA and CDR2 is YSLEER. Trimming stripped 1 base from V and 4 bases from J, with 28 bases between. The CDR3 consists of 20 residues. The CDR3 here is CASSQVSDKGQAFFGYGYTF. CDR3 DNA sequence: TGCGCCAGCAGCCAAGTTTCTGATAAGGGACAAGCCTTTTTCGGCTATGGCTACACCTTC.

The rearrangement links TRBV4-1 to TRBJ1-2, with 10 bases fitting TRBD1. The germline V gene has CDR1 MGHRA and CDR2 YSYEKL. The CDR3 is 17 amino acids. Losses at the gene ends were 0 bases for V and 4 bases for J; bases not matched to a gene: 8. CDR3 in DNA: TGCGCCAGCAGCCAAGATTCGGACAGGGGGGTCAGCTATGGCTACACCTTC. This translates into CASSQDSDRGVSYGYTF.

In regard to this clone: At one boundary the junction diverges from the germline segment, which might be a read error. This CDR3 reads CDWREGDYEQYF. The CDR3 DNA follows: TGCGACTGGCGGGAGGGGGACTACGAGCAGTACTTC. The chain combines TRBV7-7 with TRBJ2-7, with TRBD2 identical over 9 bases. CDR1 and CDR2 (germline): SSHAT, FNYEAQ (reference sequence). CDR3 length: 12 residues.

Here the CDR3 reads CASSPAVPGYEQYF. CDR3 DNA: TGTGCCAGCAGTCCCGCGGTACCCGGCTACGAGCAGTACTTC. The chain combines TRBV6-5 with TRBJ2-7; D is undetermined. The CDR3 sequence is 14 residues long. Germline V lookup: CDR1 MNHEY, CDR2 SVGAGI. Trimming removed 5 bases from V and 3 bases from J, with 14 bases in between.

The rearrangement joins TRBV7-9 to TRBJ1-2; 12 nucleotides agree with TRBD1. V was pared by 1 base and J by 8 bases, with 8 bases of the junction left unmatched. The length of the CDR3 is 16 residues. Germline loops: CDR1 SEHNR, CDR2 FQNEAQ (reference sequence). The CDR3, as DNA: TGTGCCAGCAGCTTAGGGGCCGGGACAGGGGGCTTCGGCTACACCTTC. The encoded protein is CASSLGAGTGGFGYTF.

The chain has TRBV5-1 and TRBJ1-1, with D perhaps matching TRBD1 (6 bases). Germline V gene lookup returns CDR1 SGHRS and CDR2 YFSETQ. The CDR3 consists of 14 residues. Trimming pared 4 bases from V and 1 base from J, leaving 11 bases between. The CDR3 region has the DNA TGCGCCAGCAGCAACCGGGACAAGAACACTGAAGCTTTCTTT. It is translated as CASSNRDKNTEAFF. Variable domain in full (rest from reference TRBV5-1 and TRBJ1-1): KAGVTQTPRYLIKTRGQQVTLSCSPISGHRSVSWYQQTPGQGLQFLFEYFSETQRNKGNFPGRFSGRQFSNSRSEMNVSTLELGDSALYLCASSNRDKNTEAFFGQGTRLTVV.

This sequence joins TRBV4-2 and TRBJ1-4; D perhaps matches TRBD1 (6 bases). Per germline, CDR1 LGHNA and CDR2 YNFKEQ. V was shortened by 4 bases and J by 7 bases, with 10 bases between the two germline ends. CDR3 length: 13 amino acids. The CDR3 region is CASSRRGGEKLFF. The CDR3 DNA is TGTGCCAGCAGCCGAAGAGGGGGTGAAAAACTGTTTTTT.